The 31 T cell receptor beta chains presented below share a single source sample, sequenced in a study of blood T cell repertoires in COVID-19. Generated by immunoSEQ multiplex PCR, the TCRdb table keeps only in-frame clones and is missing some. This table has under 45,000 clones, 75% to 90% appearing once. The sequencing sample was made of peripheral blood. These receptors were taken from a human donor in a cohort sampled during active COVID-19.

This chain uses TRBV2 with TRBJ2-5; 12 positions agree with TRBD2. With 5 bases clipped from V and 0 bases from J, the junction kept 4 bases outside the gene matches. CDR1 and CDR2 (germline): SNHLY, FYNNEI. The CDR3 covers 16 residues. The CDR3, as DNA: TGTGCCAGCAGTTCTGGACTAGCGGGGAACCAAGAGACCCAGTACTTC. Translated, it gives CASSSGLAGNQETQYF. Combining the CDR3 with reference TRBV2 and TRBJ2-5 gives the whole variable domain EPEVTQTPSHQVTQMGQEVILRCVPISNHLYFYWYRQILGQKVEFLVSFYNNEISEKSEIFDDQFSVERPDGSNFTLKIRSTKLEDSAMYFCASSSGLAGNQETQYFGPGTRLLVL.

The chain is built from TRBV9 and TRBJ2-2; TRBD2 matches 10 bases. The CDR3 is 17 residues long. V shed 0 bases, J shed 2 bases, and the junction held 4 bases outside the gene matches. Looked up from germline, CDR1 is SGDLS and CDR2 is YYNGEE. CDR3 protein: CASSVGLAGGNTGELFF. The CDR3 nucleotides read TGTGCCAGCAGCGTAGGGTTAGCGGGGGGTAACACCGGGGAGCTGTTTTTT.

The chain combines TRBV9 with TRBJ1-2, with 7 positions matching TRBD1. V lost 4 bases to trimming and J lost 0 bases; unmatched junction nucleotides: 6. This CDR3 is 15 amino acids long. Germline CDR1 SGDLS, CDR2 YYNGEE. The CDR3 DNA is TGTGCCAGCAGCCGACCGACAGGGCCTAACTATGGCTACACCTTC. Residues: CASSRPTGPNYGYTF.

This chain links TRBV7-2 with TRBJ1-3; 7 bases align to TRBD1. Germline values: CDR1 SGHTA, CDR2 FQGNSA. V trimming: 5 bases; J trimming: 0 bases; junction bases outside the gene matches: 7. The CDR3 has 16 amino acids. The CDR3 DNA sequence: TGTGCCAGCAGCCGTATAGGGGGCCACTCTGGAAACACCATATATTTT. Protein product: CASSRIGGHSGNTIYF.

On this clone: This specimen includes other DNA sequences encoding the same CDR3. V gene TRBV27 combines with J gene TRBJ1-5, with 7 bases that match TRBD1. V shed 5 bases, J shed 4 bases, and the junction held 5 bases outside the gene matches. The length of the CDR3 is 14 residues. Looked up from germline, CDR1 is MNHEY and CDR2 is SMNVEV (reference sequence). CDR3 amino acids: CASSPPGGNQPQHF. The CDR3 DNA is TGTGCCAGCAGTCCCCCAGGGGGTAATCAGCCCCAGCATTTT.

The V call is TRBV3-1 (or the pseudogene TRBV3-2), the J call TRBJ2-3; 11 bases line up with TRBD1. After removal of 3 bases from V and 6 bases from J, the junction contained 14 bases not matched to a gene. There are 18 residues in the CDR3. The germline gives CDR1 LGHDT, CDR2 YNNKEL (reference sequence). DNA of the CDR3: TGTGCCAGCAGCCACCCCTCGGGACAGGGGGGGTTGGTGGATACGCAGTATTTT. Translation gives CASSHPSGQGGLVDTQYF.

A remark on this clone: The identical CDR3 is also encoded by other nucleotide sequences in the sample. This rearrangement joins TRBV15 to TRBJ2-5, with 8 bases lining up with TRBD1. The CDR3 spans 14 residues. V lost 0 bases and J lost 5; bases outside the gene matches: 2. Germline values: CDR1 LNHNV, CDR2 YYDKDF (reference sequence). CDR3 loop: CATSRDRGQETQYF. Here the CDR3 DNA reads TGTGCCACCAGCAGAGACAGGGGGCAGGAGACCCAGTACTTC.

The V gene is TRBV5-1, the J gene TRBJ2-7, with 10 bases lining up with TRBD2. Germline lookup yields CDR1 SGHRS and CDR2 YFSETQ. V trimming: 2 bases; J trimming: 2 bases; junction bases outside the gene matches: 7. CDR3 size: 16 residues. The CDR3 region has the DNA TGCGCCAGCAGCTTAGGGACTAGCGTACCTACCTACGAGCAGTACTTC. This translates into CASSLGTSVPTYEQYF.

The sample holds one count of this clone. This chain joins TRBV18 and TRBJ2-1; 7 bases fit TRBD2. This CDR3 is 17 amino acids long. The V segment lost 6 bases and the J segment 1 base; nucleotides outside the gene matches: 12. Germline CDR1 reads KGHSH; CDR2 reads LQKENI. The CDR3 coding sequence is TGTGCCAGCTCCCCTGCGGCGGGAGCCCTTTCCTACAATGAGCAGTTCTTC. Translation gives CASSPAAGALSYNEQFF.

The chain recombines TRBV6-5 with TRBJ2-3, with D possibly matching TRBD2 (6 bases). The CDR3 is 14 amino acids. CDR1 and CDR2 from the germline V gene are MNHEY and SVGAGI. V was pared by 6 bases and J by 9 bases, with 19 bases between. CDR3 coding DNA: TGTGCCAGCAGCGCCCTAGGAACCGCGGGGACGCAGTATTTT. Residues: CASSALGTAGTQYF.

This clone showed up just once. V gene TRBV5-1 combines with J gene TRBJ2-7, with D possibly being TRBD1 (5 bases). With 4 bases removed from V and 1 base from J, the gap between germline ends came to 9 bases. Germline V CDR1 and CDR2: SGHRS, YFSETQ. The length of the CDR3 is 13 residues. Here the CDR3 DNA reads TGCGCCAGCAGCGGGCAGGGATCCTACGAGCAGTACTTC. This encodes CASSGQGSYEQYF.

The gene calls are TRBV20-1 and TRBJ2-3, with D perhaps TRBD2 (5 bases). Per germline, CDR1 DFQATT and CDR2 SNEGSKA (reference sequence). The V and J ends lost 5 bases and 3 bases respectively, with 6 bases between them. The CDR3 has 11 amino acids. The CDR3 DNA reads as TGCAGTGCTCGGGGTACAGATACGCAGTATTTT. The encoded protein is CSARGTDTQYF.

This clone was detected a few times. The rearrangement joins TRBV5-4 to TRBJ2-4; the match to TRBD1 covers 9 bases. This CDR3 region has 17 residues. CDR1 is SGHNT, CDR2 YYREEE, per germline (reference sequence). V lost 1 base, J lost 8 bases, and 13 bases stayed unmatched. As DNA, the CDR3 is TGTGCCAGCAGCTTGAACCCGACAGGGGGATCCCCGGACATTCAGTACTTC. Residues: CASSLNPTGGSPDIQYF.

The chain is built from TRBV18 and TRBJ1-2; weak D call: TRBD1 (5 bases). The V end was cut by 5 bases, the J end by 4 bases, with 14 bases between. CDR3 size: 14 residues. Germline V gives CDR1 KGHSH, CDR2 LQKENI. This chain's CDR3 is CASSTSRESYGYTF. The DNA of the CDR3 is TGTGCCAGCTCAACCTCCAGGGAATCCTATGGCTACACCTTC.

Here the CDR3 DNA reads TGTGCCTGGAGTGTACAACGCTTTGCGCAGTACTTC. It specifies CAWSVQRFAQYF. The rearrangement joins TRBV30 to TRBJ2-7; D gene uncertain. CDR1 and CDR2 from the germline V gene are GTSNPN and SVGIG (reference sequence). Trimming removed 0 bases at V and 9 bases at J, with 12 bases between. The CDR3 is 12 amino acids.

The genes are TRBV7-2 and TRBJ2-7; no definite D call. The V and J ends lost 5 bases and 3 bases respectively, with 17 bases between them. This CDR3 contains 15 residues. Germline V gene sequence: CDR1 SGHTA, CDR2 FQGNSA. The CDR3 DNA reads as TGTGCCAGCAGCACCTCTCCCTACCAAGACTACGAGCAGTACTTC. Its translation is CASSTSPYQDYEQYF.

The rearrangement uses TRBV6-2 or TRBV6-3 and TRBJ2-5; D remains unclear. Trimming removed 0 bases from V and 5 bases from J, with 10 bases in between. Germline CDR1 and CDR2: MNHEY and SVGEGT. There are 14 residues in the CDR3. The CDR3 spells CASSYSFRRETQYF. The CDR3, as DNA: TGTGCCAGCAGTTACTCGTTTCGGCGGGAGACCCAGTACTTC.

This clone has a single count. V gene TRBV4-2 combines with J gene TRBJ2-7; possible D gene TRBD1, 6 bases. Germline lookup yields CDR1 LGHNA and CDR2 YNFKEQ. Trimming left V 4 bases short and J 2 bases short, with 12 bases between. The CDR3 sequence is 14 residues long. DNA for the CDR3: TGTGCCAGCAGCCCCGGGACACCGCCCTACGAGCAGTACTTC. This sequence encodes CASSPGTPPYEQYF.

V is TRBV24-1 and J is TRBJ2-1, with D possibly TRBD2 on 5 matching bases. Germline assignment: CDR1 KGHDR and CDR2 SFDVKD. CDR3 size: 13 residues. V was trimmed by 7 bases and J by 8 bases, leaving 14 bases between them. The CDR3 reads CATSTGVRDEQFF. Written as DNA, the CDR3 is TGTGCCACCAGCACCGGGGTTAGGGATGAGCAGTTCTTC.

The DNA of the CDR3 is TGTGCCAGCAGCATCAGAGGGGGCATTGATGAGCAGTTCTTC. Protein sequence: CASSIRGGIDEQFF. The V and J genes are TRBV7-2 and TRBJ2-1; TRBD1 aligns across 7 bases. V lost 5 bases to trimming and J lost 8 bases; unmatched junction nucleotides: 9. The CDR3 has 14 amino acids. Germline CDR1 SGHTA, CDR2 FQGNSA.

V gene TRBV5-4 combines with J gene TRBJ2-2; 8 bases are shared with TRBD2. Trimming removed 0 bases from V and 5 bases from J; junction bases left unmatched: 9. Germline V gene lookup returns CDR1 SGHNT and CDR2 YYREEE (reference sequence). This CDR3 is built from 17 residues. CDR3 in DNA: TGTGCCAGCAGCTTGGACCCGGGACTAGGCCCGACCGGGGAGCTGTTTTTT. This codes for CASSLDPGLGPTGELFF.

The chain recombines TRBV7-6 with TRBJ1-2; D remains ambiguous. V was pared by 2 bases and J by 5 bases, with 12 bases between. The CDR3 sequence is 14 residues long. From germline, CDR1 is SGHVS and CDR2 FNYEAQ. In DNA form, the CDR3 reads TGTGCCAGCAGCTTATTATCGGGAGGGTATGGCTACACCTTC. It yields the protein CASSLLSGGYGYTF.

This chain joins TRBV30 and TRBJ1-1, with D unclear. CDR1 and CDR2 from the germline V gene are GTSNPN and SVGIG (reference sequence). V shed 3 bases and J shed 2 bases, with 13 bases lying between them. The CDR3 has 14 residues. The CDR3 is CAWSSMSPNTEAFF. The CDR3 coding sequence is TGTGCCTGGAGCTCCATGAGCCCCAACACTGAAGCTTTCTTT.

V usage is TRBV7-2 and J usage is TRBJ2-7; no reliable D call. The CDR3 has 14 residues. V was clipped by 2 bases and J by 2 bases, with 10 bases between them. Per germline, CDR1 SGHTA and CDR2 FQGNSA. The CDR3 region has the DNA TGTGCCAGCAGCTTATATGGCCCGACCTACGAGCAGTACTTC. It specifies CASSLYGPTYEQYF.

This clone was counted a single time. The chain has TRBV19 and TRBJ2-1; 11 nucleotides match TRBD2. Germline V lookup: CDR1 LNHDA, CDR2 SQIVND (reference sequence). This CDR3 contains 15 residues. The J segment lost 7 bases and the V segment lost 5 bases, leaving 7 bases of the junction unmatched. This CDR3 is CASSAIAGGQNEQFF. CDR3 in DNA: TGTGCCAGTAGTGCGATAGCGGGGGGGCAGAATGAGCAGTTCTTC.

V gene TRBV6-5 combines with J gene TRBJ2-5; 10 bases are a match to TRBD2. With V trimmed by 7 bases and J by 2 bases, 7 bases remained unmatched. The CDR3 covers 15 residues. Germline assignment: CDR1 MNHEY and CDR2 SVGAGI. The CDR3 DNA sequence: TGTGCCAGCAAAGCTAGCGGGGGTCCTCAAGAGACCCAGTACTTC. Protein: CASKASGGPQETQYF.

The CDR3 protein is CASSPQGKGSYGYTF. The CDR3 DNA reads TGTGCCAGCAGCCCTCAGGGGAAGGGAAGCTATGGCTACACCTTC. The chain has TRBV5-4 and TRBJ1-2; D is possibly TRBD1 (6 bases). This CDR3 has 15 amino acids. The V end lost 4 bases, the J end lost 4 bases, and 17 bases lay between the germline ends. CDR1 and CDR2 (germline): SGHNT, YYREEE (reference sequence).

The chain couples TRBV6-6 to TRBJ2-7, with TRBD2 as a possible D gene (5 bases). Germline CDR1 MNHNY, CDR2 SVGAGI (reference sequence). The CDR3 is 12 residues long. The V gene lost 0 bases and the J gene lost 7 bases, with 7 bases spanning the gap. Here the CDR3 reads CASSYSRAEQYF. For the CDR3, the DNA is TGTGCCAGCAGTTACTCGAGGGCGGAGCAGTACTTC.

The chain uses TRBV20-1 and TRBJ1-1, with D uncertain. CDR1 is DFQATT and CDR2 is SNEGSKA in the germline V gene (reference sequence). Trimming removed 6 bases at V and 4 bases at J, with 6 bases between. This CDR3 region has 10 residues. The CDR3 bases are TGCAGTGCACCCGGCACTGAAGCTTTCTTT. Its protein product is CSAPGTEAFF.

This clone showed up just a few times. The rearrangement joins TRBV6-5 to TRBJ1-5; the D is unclear. This CDR3 has 13 amino acids. The germline V and J ends were trimmed by 2 bases and 6 bases, with 8 bases remaining between them. Germline loops: CDR1 MNHEY, CDR2 SVGAGI. The CDR3 sequence is CASSYREGQPQHF. CDR3 nucleotide sequence: TGTGCCAGCAGTTACAGGGAGGGTCAGCCCCAGCATTTT.

CDR3 region: CASSRRGLTNEKLFF. Written as DNA, the CDR3 is TGTGCCAGCAGCCGGAGGGGTTTGACTAATGAAAAACTGTTTTTT. The chain has TRBV11-1 and TRBJ1-4; possibly TRBD1 for D (5 bases). The germline gives CDR1 SGHAT, CDR2 FQDESV (reference sequence). Deletions cut 5 bases from V and 2 bases from J, with 12 bases between. This CDR3 has 15 amino acids.